This is a list of T cell receptor beta chains from one sample in a study of shared clonotypes between healthy human individuals. Data came from immunoSEQ multiplex PCR; TCRdb stores just in-frame clones and leaves some out. The repertoire has about 470,000 clones, roughly 83% of them found once; the top ten carry approximately 13%. Sequencing was performed on PBMCs. These receptor sequences come from a middle-aged woman in good health. Some clones in this sample may be carry-over from other donors' samples. Each CDR3 is given with its conserved first and last residue. D genes are given only for firm matches.

d_call	v_call	j_call	cdr3_nt	cdr3_aa
NA	TRBV6-5	TRBJ2-2	TGTGCCAGCAGTTACTCGACAACTGGGACCGGGGAGCTGTTTTTT	CASSYSTTGTGELFF
NA	TRBV10-3	TRBJ1-2	TGTGCCATCAGTGACAGGTACTATGGCTACACCTTC	CAISDRYYGYTF
TRBD2	TRBV5-1	TRBJ2-3	TGCGCCAGCAGCTTTGGCGGGAGCAGCACAGATACGCAGTATTTT	CASSFGGSSTDTQYF
TRBD1	TRBV10-2	TRBJ2-7	TGCGCCAGCAGTGAGTCGACAGGGGGAGGTGGCGGGACAAAATACGAGCAGTACTTC	CASSESTGGGGGTKYEQYF
NA	TRBV9	TRBJ2-1	TGTGCCAGCAGCGCACCCCCAGGCGGAAGCAATGAGCAGTTCTTC	CASSAPPGGSNEQFF
NA	TRBV2	TRBJ2-2	TGTGCCAGCAGTGAAGCGGCTAGGTTCGGGGAGCTGTTTTTT	CASSEAARFGELFF
NA	TRBV9	TRBJ2-5	TGTGCCAGCAGCGTAGCTACAGGAGCGTTGGGAGAGACCCAGTACTTC	CASSVATGALGETQYF
NA	TRBV28	TRBJ1-6	TGTGCCAGCAGTAGGACCTCCAGTTCACCCCTCCACTTT	CASSRTSSSPLHF
NA	TRBV11-2	TRBJ1-6	TGTGCCAGCAGCTTGGGGAATTCACCCCTCCACTTT	CASSLGNSPLHF
NA	TRBV20-1	TRBJ2-3	TGCAGTGCTAGAACTCTAAATACGCAGTATTTT	CSARTLNTQYF
NA	TRBV6-4	TRBJ2-2	TGTGCCAGCAGAGGGGACTGGCAAAGCGGGGAGCTGTTTTTT	CASRGDWQSGELFF
TRBD2	TRBV5-4	TRBJ2-3	TGTGCCAGCAGCTTGTTAGCGGGGGGAAGCACAGATACGCAGTATTTT	CASSLLAGGSTDTQYF
NA	TRBV29-1	TRBJ2-4	TGCAGCGCCGCGAAAGGAGATTCCAAAAACATTCAGTACTTC	CSAAKGDSKNIQYF
NA	TRBV27	TRBJ2-5	TGTGCCAGCCGCAGGGAAGAGACCCAGTACTTC	CASRREETQYF
NA	TRBV2	TRBJ2-4	TGTGCCAGCAGTGGCAAAGGGGTAGCCAAAAACATTCAGTACTTC	CASSGKGVAKNIQYF